These 20 T cell receptor beta chains were all obtained from the same sample, sequenced in a study of T cells in Graves' hyperthyroidism and ophthalmopathy. Amplification of TCR beta CDR3 regions was performed using RNA transcripts as template. A set of HTBI primers served as the primers for a first-round RT-PCR of the TCR CDR3. One entry per CDR3 protein results from TCRdb running MiXCR on the multiplex PCR reads. The sample shows hundreds of thousands of distinct CDR3 sequences, over 40% of them seen only once. The specimen was peripheral blood or thyroid tissue (not recorded which). These receptors came from an adult man with Graves' disease, either hyperthyroidism or ophthalmopathy (not recorded which).

This clonotype was observed a handful of times. The rearrangement uses TRBV7-8 and TRBJ1-1; D not certain. The length of the CDR3 is 16 residues. Germline V CDR1 and CDR2: SGHVS, FQNEAQ. Trimming removed 6 bases at V and 0 bases at J, with 17 bases between. The CDR3 region is CASRLRAADLNTEAFF. In DNA form, the CDR3 reads TGTGCCAGCAGGTTAAGAGCAGCCGACCTGAACACTGAAGCTTTCTTT.

The gene calls are TRBV9 and TRBJ2-1; D unresolved. V was cut by 5 bases and J by 8 bases, with 17 bases left in between. Germline assignment: CDR1 SGDLS and CDR2 YYNGEE. The CDR3 has 14 residues. CDR3 bases: TGTGCCAGCAGTGAAGCCCTGTCAAGCGATGAGCAGTTCTTC. It specifies CASSEALSSDEQFF.

J is TRBJ1-4 and V is TRBV29-1, with D possibly TRBD1 on 5 matching bases. Germline-derived CDR1 and CDR2 are SQVTM and ANQGSEA. Trimming pared 4 bases from V and 4 bases from J, leaving 13 bases between. This CDR3 has 14 residues. The DNA for the CDR3 is TGCAGCGTTGGAGAACAGGTTGATAATGAAAAACTGTTTTTT. Translated, it gives CSVGEQVDNEKLFF. The full variable domain, rest sourced from reference TRBV29-1 and TRBJ1-4, is SAVISQKPSRDICQRGTSLTIQCQVDSQVTMMFWYRQQPGQSLTLIATANQGSEATYESGFVIDKFPISRPNLTFSTLTVSNMSPEDSSIYLCSVGEQVDNEKLFFGSGTQLSVL.

As for this clonotype: Possible read error: a much larger clone is one base away. CDR3 coding DNA: TGTGCCACCAGCTCCACCGGGACAGGGGTCTACGAGCAGTACTTC. This sequence encodes CATSSTGTGVYEQYF. This chain links TRBV10-3 with TRBJ2-7; 10 positions agree with TRBD1. This CDR3 spans 15 amino acids. Germline-derived CDR1 and CDR2 are ENHRY and SYGVKD. The V and J ends lost 10 bases and 3 bases, in that order; junction bases with no gene match: 12.

This clonotype has just one count. V is TRBV29-1 and J is TRBJ1-2; 8 bases match TRBD1. The CDR3 spans 12 residues. Per germline, CDR1 SQVTM and CDR2 ANQGSEA. The ends lost 8 bases at V and 7 bases at J; junction bases unmatched: 9. The CDR3 sequence is CSRPDRGGGYTF. As DNA, the CDR3 is TGCAGCAGACCCGACAGGGGCGGTGGCTACACCTTC. The full variable domain, completed using reference TRBV29-1 and TRBJ1-2, is SAVISQKPSRDICQRGTSLTIQCQVDSQVTMMFWYRQQPGQSLTLIATANQGSEATYESGFVIDKFPISRPNLTFSTLTVSNMSPEDSSIYLCSRPDRGGGYTFGSGTRLTVV.

This clonotype has only a few counts. V is TRBV7-9 and J is TRBJ1-1; the D gene is possibly TRBD1 (5 bases). This CDR3 has 14 residues. Germline V CDR1 and CDR2: SEHNR, FQNEAQ (reference sequence). Trimming pared 5 bases from V and 4 bases from J, leaving 14 bases between. The CDR3 loop reads CASSPQAASTEAFF. For the CDR3, the DNA is TGTGCCAGCAGCCCACAGGCAGCGAGCACTGAAGCTTTCTTT.

As concerns this clonotype: A single base separates this from a much larger clone, so it may be a read error. V gene TRBV7-9 combines with J gene TRBJ2-2; D is perhaps TRBD1 or TRBD2 (6 bases each). The CDR3 contains 15 residues. Trimming took off 6 bases at V and 6 bases at J, with 17 bases between the two ends. CDR1 and CDR2 from the germline V gene are SEHNR and FQNEAQ (reference sequence). CDR3 residues: CASSRRAGEAGELFF. CDR3 sequence (DNA): TGTGCCAGCAGTCGTCGGGCAGGGGAGGCCGGGGAGCTGTTTTTT.

There are a few counts of this clonotype. The chain joins TRBV4-1 to TRBJ2-7; the match to TRBD1 covers 7 bases. The CDR3 loop spans 16 amino acids. After removal of 0 bases from V and 6 bases from J, the junction contained 11 bases not matched to a gene. CDR1 and CDR2 (germline): MGHRA, YSYEKL. Here the CDR3 reads CASSQEEQGMWGEQYF. The DNA for the CDR3 is TGCGCCAGCAGCCAAGAGGAACAGGGGATGTGGGGCGAGCAGTACTTC.

V usage is TRBV3-1 and J usage is TRBJ2-5, with a weak D call TRBD1 (6 bases). The CDR3 has 13 amino acids. V lost 6 bases and J 5 bases, leaving 13 bases between the germline ends. Germline lookup yields CDR1 LGHDT and CDR2 YNNKEL (reference sequence). The CDR3 sequence is CASSPRGWETQYF. The CDR3 bases are TGTGCCAGCAGTCCGAGGGGGTGGGAGACCCAGTACTTC.

With regard to this clonotype: A much larger clone lies one base from this, so it may be a read error. The CDR3 spells CAIGPRNTEAFF. The CDR3, as DNA: TGTGCCATCGGTCCACGAAACACTGAAGCTTTCTTT. The chain recombines TRBV10-3 with TRBJ1-1; D is unclear. V was shortened by 8 bases and J by 2 bases, with 9 bases between the two germline ends. CDR3 size: 12 residues. CDR1 is ENHRY, CDR2 SYGVKD, per germline.

Worth noting for this clonotype: This could be a read error, since a much larger clone is one nucleotide away. Lacking the conserved final phenylalanine or tryptophan, this CDR3 likely reflects a read error. The J gene is TRBJ1-1, the V gene TRBV15; the D gene is possibly TRBD1 (5 bases). Between the trimmed V and J ends, which lost 0 bases and 8 bases, there was a span of 13 bases. Germline-derived CDR1 and CDR2 are LNHNV and YYDKDF (reference sequence). The CDR3 covers 14 residues. CDR3 coding DNA: TGTGCCACCAGCAGAGATCGGGACGCGGGGGAAGCTTTCCTT. Its protein is CATSRDRDAGEAFL.

The chain links TRBV20-1 to TRBJ2-7; D tentatively fits TRBD1 or TRBD2 (7 bases each). The V and J ends lost 6 bases and 2 bases respectively, with 17 bases between them. The CDR3 spans 14 residues. Germline V gene data show CDR1 as DFQATT and CDR2 as SNEGSKA (reference sequence). In nucleotides, the CDR3 is TGCAGTGCAGAGGGGGCTAGCGGAACCTACGAGCAGTACTTC. This gives the protein CSAEGASGTYEQYF.

This clonotype came up many times. This rearrangement joins TRBV5-6 to TRBJ1-5; the D is unclear. Germline V gene lookup returns CDR1 SGHDT and CDR2 YYEEEE. The CDR3 has 14 residues. V was clipped by 1 base and J by 1 base, with 6 bases between them. The CDR3 nucleotides read TGTGCCAGCAGCTTGTACGGCAGCAATCAGCCCCAGCATTTT. Amino acid sequence: CASSLYGSNQPQHF.

A single count supports this clonotype. CDR3 amino acids: CASSQHRTGRDHYGYTF. CDR3 DNA sequence: TGTGCCAGCAGCCAACACCGGACAGGGAGGGACCACTATGGCTACACCTTC. The genes are TRBV10-3 and TRBJ1-2; 8 bases agree with TRBD1. CDR1 and CDR2 (germline): ENHRY, SYGVKD. Losses at the gene ends were 10 bases for V and 3 bases for J; bases not matched to a gene: 19. The CDR3 has 17 amino acids.

This clonotype has more than one count but fewer than ten. This chain uses TRBV19 with TRBJ1-6, with D possibly matching TRBD1 (6 bases). The CDR3 loop spans 19 amino acids. The V end was cut by 3 bases, the J end by 5 bases, with 23 bases between. Germline values: CDR1 LNHDA, CDR2 SQIVND (reference sequence). The CDR3 reads CASSMGLRQQGGNNSPLHF. The CDR3, as DNA: TGTGCCAGTAGTATGGGATTACGCCAACAGGGCGGAAATAATTCACCCCTCCACTTT.

This clonotype was recorded many times. V usage is TRBV24-1 and J usage is TRBJ1-2; 9 nucleotides agree with TRBD1. With 4 bases clipped from V and 7 bases from J, the junction kept 12 bases outside the gene matches. Germline V gene sequence: CDR1 KGHDR, CDR2 SFDVKD. The CDR3 has 16 residues. The CDR3 DNA reads as TGTGCCACCAGTGACTCCCGGACAGGGGATAGGGGTGGCTACACCTTC. It specifies CATSDSRTGDRGGYTF.

As regards this clonotype: Lacking the conserved final phenylalanine or tryptophan, this CDR3 likely reflects a read error. The DNA is omitted, as the CDR3 cannot be located on it reliably, and the CDR3 follows TCRdb's listing. The CDR3 protein is CATSDNQG. The J gene is TRBJ2-7, the V gene TRBV24-1; the table's TRBD1 call for D was not verified on the DNA. 8 amino acids form the CDR3, both terminal residues included. CDR1 is KGHDR, CDR2 SFDVKD, per germline.

In its sample, this clonotype was seen a few times. The chain couples TRBV5-6 to TRBJ1-2; D uncertain. The CDR3 extends over 14 amino acids. Germline V gene lookup returns CDR1 SGHDT and CDR2 YYEEEE. Trimming took off 3 bases at V and 4 bases at J, with 13 bases between the two ends. CDR3 amino acids: CASSSLPLSYGYTF. The CDR3 DNA sequence: TGTGCCAGCAGCTCTCTACCGCTCTCCTATGGCTACACCTTC.

The rearrangement links TRBV10-1 to TRBJ2-2; 13 nucleotides agree with TRBD2. The V gene end was trimmed by 5 bases and the J gene end by 3 bases; junction bases not matched to a gene: 18. This CDR3 is 21 amino acids long. Germline CDR1 reads WNHNN; CDR2 reads SYGVQD (reference sequence). The CDR3 loop reads CASSTGTSGIAEESYTGELFF. The CDR3 DNA reads TGCGCCAGCAGTACCGGGACTAGCGGGATAGCTGAGGAATCTTACACCGGGGAGCTGTTTTTT.

The sample holds a few counts of this clonotype. The chain couples TRBV5-1 to TRBJ1-6; 9 nucleotides align to TRBD1. The germline V gene encodes CDR1 SGHRS and CDR2 YFSETQ. Trimming removed 4 bases from V and 8 bases from J; junction bases left unmatched: 10. The CDR3 has 16 residues. CDR3 in amino acids: CASSQGQGGPDSPLHF. In DNA form, the CDR3 reads TGCGCCAGCAGCCAGGGACAGGGCGGTCCGGATTCACCCCTCCACTTT.